This entry describes one T cell receptor (beta chain). It lacks a known antigen. One base away there is no much larger clone; base qualities are not given. These data belong to a study of T cells in localized non-small cell lung cancer (dated by TCRdb to 2018 to 2020). Study-level background: The study analyzed T cell repertoires of 236 early-stage NSCLC patients, comparing tumors and uninvolved tumor-adjacent lungs. All 240 or so NSCLC patients in the cohort were treatment-naive and had localized lung tumors that were resected. A mean age of 66.3 years was recorded for the NSCLC patients, of whom 120 to 150 were male and more than 95 were female.

TCR beta CDR3 regions were sequenced from DNA using the immunoSEQ Assay. The authors processed their data as follows. T cell density was computed as TCR beta template counts normalized to usable DNA estimated by amplifying housekeeping genes. Richness was estimated using the preseqR package, with extrapolation to 400,000 templates for PBMC samples and to 120,000 templates for tissue samples. Clonality was defined by subtracting Pielou's evenness from one. To identify tissue-enriched TCRs, differential abundance testing was run on productive amino-acid clonotypes with a minimum total count of 5 and an alpha of 0.1. The Jaccard Index and the Morisita Overlap Index were used to measure repertoire overlap between compartments. GLIPH clustered TCR beta CDR3s with public tetramer-defined viral CDR3s; viral motifs required at least three viral sequences plus V-gene enrichment. TCRdb took over this immuneACCESS table, retaining in-frame rearrangements with V and J assigned. Such tables are incomplete; in checked studies, under half of the missing clones stem from an unresolved V gene, and the remainder is unexplained. The D gene and trimming were derived from the DNA, and the V and J assignments and clone size from that table. This sample has around 100,000 clones in its table, and over 80% of those were observed once. The top ten clonotypes cover over 12% of the sample.

From a lookup of the germline V gene (reference sequence), CDR1 and CDR2 are LNHDA and SQIVND. Spanning cysteine to phenylalanine, the CDR3 consists of 14 amino acids. Only CDR3 DNA remains: 42 bases, in frame from the first base. Ends trimmed: V by 6 bases, J by 10 bases; bases unmatched to a gene: 13. At diagnosis, peripheral blood, uninvolved tumor-adjacent lung and tumor were collected and were preserved as a mix of fresh-frozen and FFPE material. For TCR repertoire profiling, the blood samples were analyzed as peripheral blood mononuclear cells. General study outcomes and caveats: Because of the exploratory design, TCR variables were selected using unadjusted p-values without false-discovery rate correction. Longer overall survival was associated with higher T cell density in blood, whereas shorter survival was associated with higher clonality in adjacent lung. Because multi-region sequencing of the tumors was not done, intratumor heterogeneity could not be ruled out. Uninvolved tumor-adjacent lung showed the highest T cell clonality, higher than tumor, which suggests more focused antigenic responses in the uninvolved tumor-adjacent lung. Of the top 100 tumor clones, a median of roughly 53 were detected in paired uninvolved adjacent lung; under 35 were also among that lung's top 100.

This receptor was identified in a man aged 35 to 69 with stage I squamous cell lung carcinoma. Recombination connected TRBV19 to TRBJ1-1, and 8 junction bases match TRBD1. Sequenced here: peripheral blood, sampled before any cancer treatment. Read as DNA, the sequence is TGTGCCAGTAGCGTCGGGGGACAGGTAATGAGAGCTTTCTTT. It encodes CASSVGGQVMRAFF.